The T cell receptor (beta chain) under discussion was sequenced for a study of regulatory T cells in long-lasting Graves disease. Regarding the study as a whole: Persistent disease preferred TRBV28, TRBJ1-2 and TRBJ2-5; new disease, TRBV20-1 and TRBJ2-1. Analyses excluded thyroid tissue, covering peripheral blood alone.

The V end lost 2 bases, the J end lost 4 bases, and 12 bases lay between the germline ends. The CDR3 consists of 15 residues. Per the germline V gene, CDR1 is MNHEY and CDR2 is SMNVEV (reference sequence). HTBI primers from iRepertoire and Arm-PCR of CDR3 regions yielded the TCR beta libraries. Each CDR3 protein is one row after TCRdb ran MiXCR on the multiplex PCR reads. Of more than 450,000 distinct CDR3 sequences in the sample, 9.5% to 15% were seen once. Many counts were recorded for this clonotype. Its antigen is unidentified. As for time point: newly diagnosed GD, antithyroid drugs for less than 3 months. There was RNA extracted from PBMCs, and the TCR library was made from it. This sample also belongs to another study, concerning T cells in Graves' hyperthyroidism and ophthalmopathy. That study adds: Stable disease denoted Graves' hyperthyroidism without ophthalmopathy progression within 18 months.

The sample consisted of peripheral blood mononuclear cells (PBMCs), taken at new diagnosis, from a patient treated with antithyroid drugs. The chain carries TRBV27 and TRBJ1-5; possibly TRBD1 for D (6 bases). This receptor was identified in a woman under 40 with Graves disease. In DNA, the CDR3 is TGTGCCAGCAGTTTAACAATAAGGGGGAATCAGCCCCAGCATTTT. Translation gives CASSLTIRGNQPQHF.